This entry lists 8 T cell receptor beta chains sequenced from one sample in a study of T-cell reconstitution after alpha-beta-depleted transplantation in children. Unique molecular identifiers were incorporated when the TCRbeta library was constructed. TCRdb re-called the PCR reads with MiXCR, one entry per CDR3 protein. Of over 400,000 distinct CDR3 sequences listed, under 15% were seen once; the top ten hold about 5.4%. The material was PBMCs from the stem cell graft donor, obtained from the stem cell graft. The receptors shown here come from a human donor who donated a stem cell graft to a child with combined immunodeficiency.

Ten or more counts support this clonotype. The chain couples TRBV27 to TRBJ2-7; D call uncertain. CDR3 length: 13 residues. Trimming took 2 bases from V and 6 from J, leaving 11 bases between them. Germline V gene data show CDR1 as MNHEY and CDR2 as SMNVEV (reference sequence). The CDR3 here is CASSLKFPSEQYF. The CDR3 DNA sequence: TGTGCCAGCAGTTTAAAGTTCCCCTCCGAGCAGTACTTC.

Ten or more counts support this clonotype. The rearrangement joins TRBV7-2 to TRBJ1-1; D gene uncertain. The CDR3 contains 13 residues. Germline values: CDR1 SGHTA, CDR2 FQGNSA. V lost 2 bases, J lost 8 bases, and 12 bases lay in between. CDR3 sequence: CASSLYQPTEAFF. The CDR3, as DNA: TGTGCCAGCAGCTTATATCAGCCAACCGAAGCTTTCTTT.

The chain links TRBV4-2 to TRBJ2-2; D unresolved. Trimming removed 1 base at V and 2 bases at J, with 8 bases between. The CDR3 consists of 15 residues. Germline CDR1 is LGHNA and CDR2 is YNFKEQ. The CDR3 region is CASSQGTLNTGELFF. The CDR3 nucleotides read TGTGCCAGCAGCCAAGGAACCCTTAACACCGGGGAGCTGTTTTTT.

The chain links TRBV12-3 or TRBV12-4 to TRBJ1-1; the D is unclear. CDR3 length: 13 residues. V was cut by 6 bases and J by 6 bases, with 14 bases left in between. In nucleotides, the CDR3 is TGTGCCAGCAGAACCGCCGGGTCGGCTGAAGCTTTCTTT. Translating it yields CASRTAGSAEAFF.

The rearrangement uses TRBV6-5 and TRBJ2-3, with 11 bases aligning to TRBD2. Trimming removed 2 bases from V and 0 bases from J; junction bases left unmatched: 4. CDR1 is MNHEY, CDR2 SVGAGI, per germline. This CDR3 contains 17 residues. The CDR3 coding sequence is TGTGCCAGCAGTTACCCCAGACTAGCGGGAAGCACAGATACGCAGTATTTT. As protein: CASSYPRLAGSTDTQYF.

This clonotype was seen more than once but under ten times. The rearrangement uses TRBV7-2 and TRBJ2-7; 10 bases are shared with TRBD2. Germline assignment: CDR1 SGHTA and CDR2 FQGNSA. With 5 bases clipped from V and 1 base from J, the junction kept 11 bases outside the gene matches. This CDR3 contains 17 residues. CDR3 sequence reads: CASSHPTLAGVSYEQYF. In DNA form, the CDR3 reads TGTGCCAGCAGCCACCCGACCCTAGCGGGAGTGTCCTACGAGCAGTACTTC.

There are many counts of this clonotype. V gene TRBV12-3 or TRBV12-4 combines with J gene TRBJ2-7, with D possibly called TRBD1 or TRBD2 (6 bases each). This CDR3 spans 12 amino acids. V lost 3 bases, J lost 6 bases, and 9 bases lay in between. The DNA for the CDR3 is TGTGCCAGCAGTTTCGGGGGCGGCGAGCAGTACTTC. Translation gives CASSFGGGEQYF.

The sample holds a few counts of this clonotype. The genes are TRBV5-1 and TRBJ1-6; no clear D gene. The CDR3 is 18 residues long. From germline, CDR1 is SGHRS and CDR2 YFSETQ. Trimming stripped 0 bases from V and 0 bases from J, with 13 bases between. CDR3 sequence reads: CASSLVSSTSSYNSPLHF. CDR3 sequence (DNA): TGCGCCAGCAGCTTGGTGTCCAGCACCAGCTCCTATAATTCACCCCTCCACTTT.